This TCR beta chain was retrieved from a study of cytomegalovirus exposure and HLA in healthy donors. Findings and caveats of the study: A link between a missense DCLRE1C variant and TCR beta V- and J-gene trimming emerged from a later analysis.

PCR used 60 Vbeta primers and 13 Jbeta primers. Data came from immunoSEQ multiplex PCR; TCRdb stores just in-frame clones and leaves some out. Here the sample spans 150,000 to 200,000 clones, 78% being singletons. On this clone itself: What it recognizes is unknown.

The germline V and J ends were trimmed by 2 bases and 3 bases, with 11 bases remaining between them. Germline-derived CDR1 and CDR2 are GTSNPN and SVGIG (reference sequence). CDR3 length equals 14 residues. The sequence came from a woman in her forties or fifties in good health and CMV-seropositive. What was sequenced was PBMCs. The V call is TRBV30, the J call TRBJ1-5, with D possibly being TRBD1 (5 bases). The chain's CDR3 is CAWSPLGHNQPQHF. Written as DNA, the CDR3 is TGTGCCTGGAGTCCCCTGGGGCACAATCAGCCCCAGCATTTT.